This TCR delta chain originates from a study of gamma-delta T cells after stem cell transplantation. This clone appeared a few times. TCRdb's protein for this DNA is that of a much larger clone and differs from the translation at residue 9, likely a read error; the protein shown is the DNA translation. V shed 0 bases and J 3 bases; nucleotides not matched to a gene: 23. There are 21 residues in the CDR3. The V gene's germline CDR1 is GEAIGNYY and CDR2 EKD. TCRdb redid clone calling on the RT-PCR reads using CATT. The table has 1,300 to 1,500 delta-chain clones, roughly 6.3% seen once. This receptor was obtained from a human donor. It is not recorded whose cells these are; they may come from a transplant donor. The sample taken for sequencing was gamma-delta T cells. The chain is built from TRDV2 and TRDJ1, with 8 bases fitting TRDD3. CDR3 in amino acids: CACDTVLGGTRGGKRADKLIF. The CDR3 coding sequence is TGTGCCTGTGACACCGTACTGGGGGGTACGCGCGGGGGTAAGAGGGCCGATAAACTCATCTTT.